The clone carrying this TCR beta chain was observed a handful of times. The antigen is not known. This record belongs to a study of T-cell memory formation after mild COVID-19. Constant-segment primers served in 5'RACE that generated TCR alpha and TCR beta cDNA libraries bearing sample barcodes and UMIs. TCRdb recomputed calls from the 5' RACE reads with MiXCR, one row per CDR3 protein. The profile shows about 360,000 distinct CDR3 sequences, approximately 14% of them singletons. Losses at the gene ends were 8 bases for V and 3 bases for J; bases not matched to a gene: 2. CDR1 is SGHTA and CDR2 is FQGNSA in the germline V gene. This CDR3 region has 13 residues. Points from the study as a whole: Pre-infection memory showed some responding clones, and this suggested that cross-reactive memory joined.

The TCR comes from a man aged 18 to 35 who had mild COVID-19 (a few samples of this study predate the infection). Cell type and time point are not known. Material: PBMCs or a T cell subset sorted from them (not recorded which). V is TRBV7-2 and J is TRBJ1-3, with 9 bases lining up with TRBD1. The chain's CDR3 is CASGGQGGNTIYF. CDR3 DNA sequence: TGTGCCAGCGGGGGACAGGGTGGAAACACCATATATTTT.